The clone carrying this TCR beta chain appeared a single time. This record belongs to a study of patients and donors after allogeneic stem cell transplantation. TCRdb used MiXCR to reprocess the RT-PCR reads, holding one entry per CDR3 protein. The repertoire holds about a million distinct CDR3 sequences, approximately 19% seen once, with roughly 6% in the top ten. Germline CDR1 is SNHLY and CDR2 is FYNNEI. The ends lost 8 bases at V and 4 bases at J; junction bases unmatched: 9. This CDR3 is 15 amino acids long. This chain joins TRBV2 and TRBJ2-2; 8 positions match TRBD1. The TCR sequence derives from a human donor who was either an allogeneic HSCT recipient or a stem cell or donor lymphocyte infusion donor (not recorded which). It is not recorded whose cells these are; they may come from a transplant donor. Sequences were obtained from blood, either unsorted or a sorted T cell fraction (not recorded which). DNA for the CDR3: TGTGCCAGCGGCAGGGGGCCTGGTGGCACCGGGGAGCTGTTTTTT. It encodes CASGRGPGGTGELFF. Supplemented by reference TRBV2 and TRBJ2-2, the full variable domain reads EPEVTQTPSHQVTQMGQEVILRCVPISNHLYFYWYRQILGQKVEFLVSFYNNEISEKSEIFDDQFSVERPDGSNFTLKIRSTKLEDSAMYFCASGRGPGGTGELFFGEGSRLTVL.